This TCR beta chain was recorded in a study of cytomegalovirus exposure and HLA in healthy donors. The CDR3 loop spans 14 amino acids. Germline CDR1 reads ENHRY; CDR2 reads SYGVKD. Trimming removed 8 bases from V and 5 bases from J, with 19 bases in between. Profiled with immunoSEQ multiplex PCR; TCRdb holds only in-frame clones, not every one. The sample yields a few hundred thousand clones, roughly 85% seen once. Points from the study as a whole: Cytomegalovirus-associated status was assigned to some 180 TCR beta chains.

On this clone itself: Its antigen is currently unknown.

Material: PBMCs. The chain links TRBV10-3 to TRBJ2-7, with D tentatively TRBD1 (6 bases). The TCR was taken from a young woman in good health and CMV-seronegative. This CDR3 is CAIPLRQEFHEQYF. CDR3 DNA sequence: TGTGCCATCCCGTTAAGACAGGAATTCCACGAGCAGTACTTC.